The 9 T cell receptor beta chains reported below all come from one sample, sequenced in a study of cytomegalovirus exposure and HLA in healthy donors. Amplification used 60 Vbeta primers and 13 Jbeta primers. The data were produced by immunoSEQ multiplex PCR, yet TCRdb's version contains in-frame clones alone and is incomplete. There are roughly 100,000 clones in the sample; 83% occur only once, and 2% to 3% lies in the top ten. The sample was PBMCs. These receptors all stem from a man aged 35 to 55 in good health and CMV-seronegative.

On this clone: Other DNA sequences from this sample encode an identical CDR3 as well. V and J are TRBV4-3 and TRBJ1-5; D possibly corresponds to TRBD1 (5 bases). This CDR3 comprises 14 residues. V lost 0 bases and J lost 4, with 7 bases in between. Germline V CDR1 and CDR2: LGHNA, YSLEER. CDR3 sequence reads: CASSQDRGNQPQHF. The CDR3 region has the DNA TGCGCCAGCAGCCAAGATCGGGGGAATCAGCCCCAGCATTTT.

The chain joins TRBV2 to TRBJ2-1; 7 bases line up with TRBD1. Germline V gene data show CDR1 as SNHLY and CDR2 as FYNNEI. Trimming at V came to 4 bases and at J to 0 bases, leaving 9 bases not matched to a gene. CDR3 size: 17 residues. CDR3 loop: CASSGGGAFHSYNEQFF. In DNA form, the CDR3 reads TGTGCCAGCAGTGGAGGGGGCGCATTTCACTCCTACAATGAGCAGTTCTTC.

The rearrangement links TRBV7-2 to TRBJ2-1; D remains unclear. Trimming removed 2 bases from V and 10 bases from J, with 15 bases in between. Germline V gene data show CDR1 as SGHTA and CDR2 as FQGNSA. The CDR3 is 14 amino acids. The chain's CDR3 is CASSLRSALGEQFF. CDR3 sequence (DNA): TGTGCCAGCAGCTTAAGGAGTGCCCTTGGCGAGCAGTTCTTC.

The V call is TRBV21-1, the J call TRBJ2-7; TRBD1 is the table's D call, not checked against the DNA. TRBV21-1 is assigned pseudogene status. There are 14 residues in the CDR3. CDR3 amino acids: CASSKQDRLYEQYF. The CDR3 region has the DNA TGTGCCAGCAGCAAACAGGACAGACTATACGAGCAGTACTTC.

This clone was recorded once. The chain carries TRBV5-1 and TRBJ2-7; 9 positions agree with TRBD1. Germline loops: CDR1 SGHRS, CDR2 YFSETQ. V was clipped by 0 bases and J by 3 bases; unmatched bases: 7. The CDR3 is 16 residues long. The CDR3, as DNA: TGCGCCAGCAGCTTGGACGGGGACAGGGAGTTCTACGAGCAGTACTTC. It translates to CASSLDGDREFYEQYF.

V usage is TRBV13 and J usage is TRBJ1-2; tentatively, D is TRBD1 (5 bases). The germline V and J ends were trimmed by 3 bases and 2 bases, with 31 bases remaining between them. The length of the CDR3 is 21 residues. The germline V gene has CDR1 PRHDT and CDR2 FYEKMQ (reference sequence). The CDR3 sequence: CASSFFPKIPFTDSENYGYTF. In DNA, the CDR3 is TGTGCCAGCAGCTTTTTTCCCAAAATACCCTTTACCGACAGTGAGAACTATGGCTACACCTTC.

The table lists this clone with a few counts. The V and J genes are TRBV11-2 and TRBJ1-6, with D perhaps TRBD1 (6 bases). The V end lost 0 bases, the J end lost 5 bases, and 11 bases lay between the germline ends. The length of the CDR3 is 16 residues. In germline, CDR1 is SGHAT, CDR2 FQNNGV. CDR3 nucleotides: TGTGCCAGCAGCTTAGAAGGGGGGAGGGATAATTCACCCCTCCACTTT. Translating it yields CASSLEGGRDNSPLHF.

This sequence joins TRBV10-3 and TRBJ2-7, with 11 bases identical to TRBD1. The CDR3 consists of 16 residues. Germline V gene sequence: CDR1 ENHRY, CDR2 SYGVKD. Unmatched junction bases numbered 14, after V lost 7 bases and J lost 6 bases. This CDR3 is CAITPVPDRGHGEQYF. The CDR3, as DNA: TGTGCCATCACCCCAGTCCCGGACAGGGGGCATGGCGAGCAGTACTTC.

The chain has TRBV15 and TRBJ1-1, with 7 bases identical to TRBD1. CDR1 and CDR2 (germline): LNHNV, YYDKDF (reference sequence). The V and J ends lost 1 base and 6 bases, in that order; junction bases with no gene match: 11. This CDR3 spans 16 amino acids. CDR3 nucleotides: TGTGCCACCAGCAGAGGTCCCGGGACAGTTTCGGCTGAAGCTTTCTTT. It yields the protein CATSRGPGTVSAEAFF.